The entry that follows covers one TCR beta chain sequence. Its target antigen remains unknown. The input lacks base qualities; no much larger clone sits a single base away. Graves' hyperthyroidism was defined as stable when no progression to ophthalmopathy occurred over 18 months of follow-up. Hyperthyroidism patients were aged 18 to 65 years and newly diagnosed, with disease duration of less than 2 months. Exclusion was applied to patients with uncontrolled infections, other autoimmune diseases, pregnancy or lactation. Diagnoses were established on the basis of clinical symptoms, serum thyroxine and TRAb, thyroid ultrasound, and orbital computed tomography. PBMCs were isolated from 8 to 10 ml of fresh peripheral blood by Ficoll-Paque density gradient centrifugation. Total RNA was extracted with Trizol reagent, and quality was checked on an Agilent 2100 Bioanalyzer. This specimen comes from a study of T cells in Graves' hyperthyroidism and ophthalmopathy (dated by TCRdb to 2018 to 2020). Turning to the overall study: Peripheral blood samples were taken at the time of initial diagnosis, prior to any treatment. An independent validation cohort of 18 to 20 hyperthyroidism patients and 17 patients who later progressed to ophthalmopathy tested prospective prediction of ophthalmopathy. The 90 or so discovery patients were randomly split 7:3 into training and test sets. Once sampling was done, hyperthyroidism patients were given methimazole at a starting dose of 30 mg daily, whereas ophthalmopathy patients were given high-dose intravenous methylprednisolone. The study also compared thyroid tissue and blood T-cell repertoires from several Graves' hyperthyroidism patients. TCR V-J signatures able to tell the groups apart were searched for in a discovery cohort of 90 to 100 patients, of whom about 40 had Graves' ophthalmopathy and about 55 had stable Graves' hyperthyroidism. TCR Vbeta CDR3 sequencing of roughly 140 peripheral blood samples (about 45 ophthalmopathy, some 75 hyperthyroidism and approximately 17 progressor patients) is reported in the paper.

Broader findings and caveats from the paper: Sample size was not statistically predetermined, and investigators were not blinded to group allocation. Most expanded thyroid clonotypes (frequency above 0.001) were also detected in blood, a finding suggesting that blood repertoires may reflect thyroid immune responses. During validation, the model predicted progression to ophthalmopathy a median of approximately 7 months ahead of onset, with almost 71% sensitivity and about 75% specificity. A model built on a 13 V-J signature distinguished ophthalmopathy from stable hyperthyroidism, reaching about 89% sensitivity and about 81% specificity in cross-validation and 80%/75% in testing.

CDR1 and CDR2, looked up from the germline V gene (reference sequence), are LNHDA and SQIVND. Reading from cysteine to phenylalanine, the CDR3 counts 13 amino acids. Only the CDR3 part of the read is kept: 39 bases, read in frame from the first base. The junction shows trimming of 7 bases on V and 0 bases on J, plus 7 bases between the germline ends. The TCR beta CDR3 regions were amplified from RNA transcripts. The TCR CDR3 was subjected to a first round of RT-PCR using the HTBI primer set and the Qiagen OneStep RT-PCR kit. Libraries were constructed in a second round of multiplex PCR, after which size selection and purification were carried out. Paired-end sequencing of the libraries was performed with 100 bp reads on an Illumina HiSeq2000. From the authors' description of their analysis: SOAPnuke was used to process the raw data, throwing out any read that contained adapters or uncalled bases, had a mean Phred below 15, or lacked an exact constant-primer or identifier match. High-quality paired reads were merged using COPE v1.2.5, and each unique nucleotide sequence was defined as a clonotype. Clonotypes were aligned to IMGT TRBV, TRBD and TRBJ reference segments using MiTCR v1.1. Analysis was restricted to V-J combinations with a frequency above 0.0001, which covered roughly 99% of repertoires. A TCS score was defined as the ratio between F50 (clonal expansion) and ExV (chaos), using BLOSUM62-based TCRdist between CDR3 peptides within each V-J. Welch's t-statistics and random forest reduced roughly 530 V-J features to 13, which were used in a naive Bayes classifier (R e1071). The public reads were run again by TCRdb, first through fastp at Q25 and then through MiXCR, and only productive beta chains were kept. Records with the same CDR3 protein are collapsed into one entry carrying the most frequent genes and DNA. The V and J calls follow TCRdb's processing rather than the paper's. Recorded for this sample are over 200,000 distinct CDR3 sequences; about 18% of them occurred a single time. The leading ten clones occupy around 43% of the sample.

Rearrangement joined TRBV19 to TRBJ1-5, with the D gene not clear enough to name. This TCR was sampled from a man aged 35 to 55 with Graves' hyperthyroidism. Material for sequencing was blood. The DNA sequence is given as TGTGCCAGTACAGAGTATAGCAATCAGCCCCAGCATTTT. Protein translation: CASTEYSNQPQHF.